Below, 3 T cell receptor beta chains from the same sample are listed, as sequenced in a study of blood T cell repertoires in COVID-19. Repertoires were generated with immunoSEQ multiplex PCR, while TCRdb's copy carries only in-frame clones and drops some. This table holds approximately 81,000 clones, around 82% found once. Material for sequencing was peripheral blood. The receptors were sampled from a human donor in a cohort sampled during active COVID-19.

The V call is TRBV19, the J call TRBJ2-3; 7 nucleotides line up with TRBD1. CDR1 LNHDA and CDR2 SQIVND come from the germline V gene (reference sequence). The CDR3 totals 13 residues. Losses at the gene ends were 5 bases for V and 3 bases for J; bases not matched to a gene: 2. CDR3 coding DNA: TGTGCCAGTAGTGTGACAGGGACAGATACGCAGTATTTT. It encodes CASSVTGTDTQYF.

V usage is TRBV6-2 or TRBV6-3 and J usage is TRBJ2-5; D uncertain. Looked up from germline, CDR1 is MNHEY and CDR2 is SVGEGT. There are 17 residues in the CDR3. Trimming pared 0 bases from V and 7 bases from J, leaving 21 bases between. The CDR3 DNA reads as TGTGCCAGCAGTTACTCGAGTATGGTCGCCAGCCCAGGGACCCAGTACTTC. It translates to CASSYSSMVASPGTQYF.

The V call is TRBV7-2, the J call TRBJ1-1; possible D gene TRBD1, 6 bases. Germline V CDR1 and CDR2: SGHTA, FQGNSA. There are 15 residues in the CDR3. V was trimmed by 8 bases and J by 5 bases, leaving 21 bases between them. The CDR3 protein is CASQLRGGRGTEAFF. In nucleotides, the CDR3 is TGTGCCAGCCAGCTTAGGGGGGGCCGGGGAACTGAAGCTTTCTTT.